This T cell receptor beta chain was recorded in a study of beta chain features in type 1 diabetes. Overall study results and limits: All four CD4+ subsets of Type 1 diabetes patients contained TCRB CDR3s that were moderately but significantly shorter.

Expressed TCRB transcripts were sequenced after all isolated RNA was converted to cDNA. The repertoire was sequenced with immunoSEQ multiplex PCR; TCRdb's copy has only in-frame clones and lacks some. Here the sample spans approximately 100,000 clones, around 30% being singletons. This clone came up a few times. Its target is not known. The CDR3 totals 18 residues. Germline V gene lookup returns CDR1 SGDLS and CDR2 YYNGEE. V was clipped by 0 bases and J by 5 bases; unmatched bases: 9. The chain couples TRBV9 to TRBJ2-2; TRBD2 matches 11 bases. The clonotype originates from a young woman with type 1 diabetes. The sample was central memory CD4+ T cells from blood. As DNA, the CDR3 is TGTGCCAGCAGCGTAGCACCCCCCGGGACTAGCGGAACCGGGGAGCTGTTTTTT. It specifies CASSVAPPGTSGTGELFF.